The sequence of this TCR beta chain was determined in a study of T-cell reconstitution after alpha-beta-depleted transplantation in children. This clonotype was seen ten or more times. Unique molecular identifiers were incorporated when the TCRbeta library was constructed. TCRdb re-called the PCR reads with MiXCR, one entry per CDR3 protein. The table lists about 150,000 distinct CDR3 sequences, 8.8% of them singletons. The specimen comprised PBMCs, mostly from graft donor cells, sampled 180 days after TCRalphabeta/CD19-depleted stem cell transplant. This TCR was sampled from a female patient aged 2 to 10 who had a stem cell transplant for congenital amegakaryocytic thrombocytopenia, so the T cells may come from the graft donor.

The CDR3 here is CASSVRVVNTEAFF. The CDR3, as DNA: TGTGCCAGTAGTGTAAGGGTGGTGAACACTGAAGCTTTCTTT. The V and J genes are TRBV19 and TRBJ1-1; D not resolved. This CDR3 comprises 14 residues. With 5 bases removed from V and 0 bases from J, the gap between germline ends came to 10 bases. Germline V gene lookup returns CDR1 LNHDA and CDR2 SQIVND (reference sequence).